The 32 T cell receptor beta chains below come from one sample, sequenced in a study of cytomegalovirus exposure and HLA in healthy donors. PCR involved 60 Vbeta and 13 Jbeta primers. The assay was immunoSEQ multiplex PCR, and TCRdb's table has in-frame clones only and misses some. The data show a few hundred thousand clones, roughly 80% seen once. Sequencing was done on a sample of PBMCs. The receptors were gathered from a girl aged 2-10 years in good health and CMV-seronegative.

The chain links TRBV15 to TRBJ1-5; no reliable D call. V lost 0 bases to trimming and J lost 7 bases, with 13 bases between them. This CDR3 comprises 15 residues. Germline V lookup: CDR1 LNHNV, CDR2 YYDKDF (reference sequence). The CDR3 protein is CATSRDGGPGQPQHF. The CDR3 bases are TGTGCCACCAGCAGAGATGGAGGGCCCGGCCAGCCCCAGCATTTT.

This rearrangement joins TRBV19 to TRBJ1-5; D is unresolved. Looked up from germline, CDR1 is LNHDA and CDR2 is SQIVND (reference sequence). CDR3 length: 13 residues. The V and J ends lost 6 bases and 9 bases respectively, with 15 bases between them. The CDR3 region is CASRGVGNGPQHF. The CDR3 nucleotides are TGTGCCAGTAGAGGAGTAGGTAATGGGCCCCAGCATTTT. The whole variable domain, remainder taken from reference TRBV19 and TRBJ1-5, is DGGITQSPKYLFRKEGQNVTLSCEQNLNHDAMYWYRQDPGQGLRLIYYSQIVNDFQKGDIAEGYSVSREKKESFPLTVTSAQKNPTAFYLCASRGVGNGPQHFGDGTRLSIL.

The rearrangement joins TRBV10-2 to TRBJ2-2; D may be TRBD2 (6 bases). Trimming left V 10 bases short and J 1 base short, with 19 bases between. The CDR3 has 16 amino acids. The germline gives CDR1 WSHSY, CDR2 SAAADI. The chain's CDR3 is CATGYREKVNTGELFF. Here the CDR3 DNA reads TGCGCCACCGGGTATCGGGAGAAGGTGAACACCGGGGAGCTGTTTTTT.

The chain combines TRBV4-1 with TRBJ1-2; TRBD1 matches 8 bases. With V trimmed by 0 bases and J by 4 bases, 10 bases remained unmatched. The CDR3 extends over 17 amino acids. Germline V gene data show CDR1 as MGHRA and CDR2 as YSYEKL. The CDR3 DNA is TGCGCCAGCAGCCAAGATTTGTGGGCAGGGGGCGTCTATGGCTACACCTTC. This translates into CASSQDLWAGGVYGYTF.

The rearrangement joins TRBV5-4 to TRBJ1-2; D remains ambiguous. The CDR3 sequence is 12 residues long. Germline V CDR1 and CDR2: SGHNT, YYREEE (reference sequence). Trimming removed 5 bases from V and 7 bases from J, with 12 bases in between. CDR3 DNA sequence: TGTGCCAGCAGAGAGGTGTACGGTGGCTACACCTTC. Encoded protein: CASREVYGGYTF.

This rearrangement joins TRBV2 to TRBJ2-3; D gene uncertain. V was trimmed by 3 bases and J by 2 bases, leaving 6 bases between them. The CDR3 runs to 13 residues. In germline, CDR1 is SNHLY, CDR2 FYNNEI. Here the CDR3 reads CASSDGATDTQYF. CDR3 sequence (DNA): TGTGCCAGCAGTGACGGTGCCACAGATACGCAGTATTTT.

The rearrangement links TRBV5-1 to TRBJ1-1; TRBD1 might be the D (5 bases). The V and J ends lost 3 bases and 3 bases respectively, with 9 bases between them. Germline V gene data show CDR1 as SGHRS and CDR2 as YFSETQ. This CDR3 contains 13 residues. The chain's CDR3 is CASSSGGHTEAFF. Here the CDR3 DNA reads TGCGCCAGCAGCTCGGGGGGTCACACTGAAGCTTTCTTT.

The rearrangement uses TRBV12-5 and TRBJ2-3, with 9 bases that match TRBD2. Per germline, CDR1 LGHNT and CDR2 FRNRAP. The CDR3 runs to 16 residues. The V gene end was trimmed by 3 bases and the J gene end by 0 bases; junction bases not matched to a gene: 4. Here the CDR3 reads CASGFGLAGSTDTQYF. As DNA, the CDR3 is TGTGCTAGTGGTTTCGGGCTAGCGGGGAGCACAGATACGCAGTATTTT.

The J gene is TRBJ1-1, the V gene TRBV5-1; 10 bases fit TRBD1. J gave up 11 bases and V 4 bases, and 14 bases lay outside the gene matches. Germline values: CDR1 SGHRS, CDR2 YFSETQ. CDR3 length: 15 amino acids. CDR3 nucleotide sequence: TGCGCCAGCAGCCTGTCACCCGCGGGGACAGGGGAGGCTTTCTTT. Encoded protein: CASSLSPAGTGEAFF.

The V gene is TRBV2, the J gene TRBJ2-7; 8 bases line up with TRBD1. The CDR3 is 15 residues long. J lost 6 bases, V lost 5 bases, and 12 bases had no gene match. Looked up from germline, CDR1 is SNHLY and CDR2 is FYNNEI. The CDR3: CASSTDRASFGEQYF. DNA of the CDR3: TGTGCCAGCAGTACGGACAGGGCATCCTTCGGCGAGCAGTACTTC.

The rearrangement uses TRBV5-6 and TRBJ2-7; D might be TRBD2 (6 bases). Deletions cut 5 bases from V and 4 bases from J, with 13 bases between. The CDR3 loop spans 13 amino acids. The germline V gene has CDR1 SGHDT and CDR2 YYEEEE. The CDR3 sequence is CASSLGGGYEQYF. DNA for the CDR3: TGTGCCAGCAGTCTCGGGGGAGGATACGAGCAGTACTTC.

This rearrangement joins TRBV7-6 to TRBJ1-5, with D perhaps matching TRBD1 (5 bases). Germline assignment: CDR1 SGHVS and CDR2 FNYEAQ. The length of the CDR3 is 14 residues. V shed 6 bases and J shed 3 bases, with 12 bases lying between them. The DNA of the CDR3 is TGTGCCAGCAGTAACCAAGGGGCCAATCAGCCCCAGCATTTT. This codes for CASSNQGANQPQHF.

J is TRBJ1-5 and V is TRBV27; D is perhaps TRBD1 (5 bases). Germline loops: CDR1 MNHEY, CDR2 SMNVEV (reference sequence). The CDR3 runs 14 residues. Trimming took 6 bases from V and 5 from J, leaving 14 bases between them. The chain's CDR3 is CASSLAGEDQPQHF. As DNA, the CDR3 is TGTGCCAGCAGCCTTGCGGGGGAGGATCAGCCCCAGCATTTT.

The chain recombines TRBV7-2 with TRBJ2-1, with 8 nucleotides matching TRBD2. V shed 3 bases and J 8 bases; nucleotides not matched to a gene: 9. This CDR3 comprises 15 residues. From germline, CDR1 is SGHTA and CDR2 FQGNSA. The chain's CDR3 is CASSLPGGPMDEQFF. In nucleotides, the CDR3 is TGTGCCAGCAGCTTGCCGGGGGGGCCAATGGATGAGCAGTTCTTC.

This chain connects TRBV15 to TRBJ1-6; D gene ambiguous. The V and J ends lost 0 bases and 6 bases respectively, with 9 bases between them. This CDR3 spans 15 amino acids. Germline assignment: CDR1 LNHNV and CDR2 YYDKDF (reference sequence). CDR3 nucleotide sequence: TGTGCCACCAGCAGAGATGGGCAGGTTAATTCACCCCTCCACTTT. It is translated as CATSRDGQVNSPLHF. Variable domain in full (rest from reference TRBV15 and TRBJ1-6): DAMVIQNPRYQVTQFGKPVTLSCSQTLNHNVMYWYQQKSSQAPKLLFHYYDKDFNNEADTPDNFQSRRPNTSFCFLDIRSPGLGDTAMYLCATSRDGQVNSPLHFGNGTRLTVT.

The gene calls are TRBV7-8 and TRBJ1-2, with 7 nucleotides matching TRBD1. The trim removed 5 bases at V and 3 bases at J, leaving 3 bases unmatched. This CDR3 has 13 amino acids. Germline V lookup: CDR1 SGHVS, CDR2 FQNEAQ. The CDR3 loop is CASSNTGDYGYTF. The CDR3 nucleotides are TGTGCCAGCAGCAATACAGGGGACTATGGCTACACCTTC.

The rearrangement uses TRBV27 and TRBJ2-5, with TRBD1 matching 9 bases. CDR1 and CDR2 from the germline V gene are MNHEY and SMNVEV (reference sequence). Trimming at V came to 5 bases and at J to 5 bases, leaving 15 bases not matched to a gene. This CDR3 region has 17 residues. CDR3 loop: CASSAYGPGQGWETQYF. Written as DNA, the CDR3 is TGTGCCAGCAGTGCCTATGGCCCGGGACAGGGATGGGAGACCCAGTACTTC.

The chain combines TRBV28 with TRBJ2-7; 12 bases line up with TRBD2. CDR1 is MDHEN, CDR2 SYDVKM, per germline. CDR3 length equals 19 residues. Trimming took 4 bases from V and 3 from J; bases not matched to a gene: 16. For the CDR3, the DNA is TGTGCCAGCAGTTCAGAGACTAGCGGGAGCCAACTCATCATCTACGAGCAGTACTTC. The encoded protein is CASSSETSGSQLIIYEQYF.

This chain uses TRBV25-1 with TRBJ2-3; 12 nucleotides line up with TRBD2. Germline V gives CDR1 MGHDK, CDR2 SYGVNS. The length of the CDR3 is 15 residues. Germline trimming cut 8 bases from V and 0 bases from J; bases unmatched to any gene: 3. The CDR3 DNA follows: TGTGCCAGCGGAGGACTAGCGGGAAGCACAGATACGCAGTATTTT. This gives the protein CASGGLAGSTDTQYF.

This clone turned up a few times. The chain carries TRBV9 and TRBJ2-2; tentatively, D is TRBD2 (7 bases). Germline loops: CDR1 SGDLS, CDR2 YYNGEE. This CDR3 comprises 13 residues. V was pared by 6 bases and J by 8 bases, with 14 bases between. This chain's CDR3 is CASNRGGAGELFF. DNA for the CDR3: TGTGCCAGCAACCGAGGGGGGGCTGGGGAGCTGTTTTTT.

This rearrangement joins TRBV7-6 to TRBJ1-3; D not resolved. V lost 0 bases and J lost 0, with 9 bases in between. Germline values: CDR1 SGHVS, CDR2 FNYEAQ. There are 16 residues in the CDR3. The CDR3 DNA is TGTGCCAGCAGCTTAGCAAACAGCCTCTCTGGAAACACCATATATTTT. Its translation: CASSLANSLSGNTIYF.

The rearrangement joins TRBV9 to TRBJ2-5; possible D gene TRBD2, 5 bases. Per germline, CDR1 SGDLS and CDR2 YYNGEE. There are 15 residues in the CDR3. The V and J ends lost 1 base and 3 bases respectively, with 13 bases between them. The DNA for the CDR3 is TGTGCCAGCAGCGTACGAAGCGGCGGAAAAGAGACCCAGTACTTC. Residues: CASSVRSGGKETQYF. The variable domain in full, completed from reference TRBV9 and TRBJ2-5, reads DSGVTQTPKHLITATGQRVTLRCSPRSGDLSVYWYQQSLDQGLQFLIQYYNGEERAKGNILERFSAQQFPDLHSELNLSSLELGDSALYFCASSVRSGGKETQYFGPGTRLLVL.

The chain links TRBV9 to TRBJ1-4; D is ambiguous. Looked up from germline, CDR1 is SGDLS and CDR2 is YYNGEE. Trimming shortened V by 0 bases and J by 8 bases, and 14 bases separated the two germline ends. CDR3 length: 15 residues. The CDR3 DNA follows: TGTGCCAGCAGCGTAGGCGGAGGCTCCTCCGAAAAACTGTTTTTT. Its translation: CASSVGGGSSEKLFF.

This clone has a handful of counts. This rearrangement joins TRBV30 to TRBJ1-1; unclear D gene. Per the germline V gene, CDR1 is GTSNPN and CDR2 is SVGIG (reference sequence). The CDR3 loop spans 15 amino acids. The V end was cut by 0 bases, the J end by 7 bases, with 18 bases between. The CDR3 DNA sequence: TGTGCCTGGAGTGTAGGGCGGGTCCCCCGGGGTGAAGCTTTCTTT. The encoded protein is CAWSVGRVPRGEAFF.

The chain combines TRBV15 with TRBJ2-2; 9 bases align to TRBD1. Germline CDR1 LNHNV, CDR2 YYDKDF (reference sequence). The CDR3 has 18 amino acids. V was pared by 0 bases and J by 5 bases, with 10 bases of the junction left unmatched. The CDR3 sequence is CATSRDSSWTGVTGELFF. The CDR3 region has the DNA TGTGCCACCAGCAGAGATTCTTCATGGACAGGGGTTACCGGGGAGCTGTTTTTT.

This clone came up many times. The rearrangement uses TRBV29-1 and TRBJ2-7, with D possibly matching TRBD2 (7 bases). Trimming left V 6 bases short and J 2 bases short, with 17 bases between. Germline V CDR1 and CDR2: SQVTM, ANQGSEA. The CDR3 has 14 amino acids. Here the CDR3 DNA reads TGCAGCGTGTCGGGGGGCAAAGAAACCTACGAGCAGTACTTC. Protein: CSVSGGKETYEQYF.

For this clone: The same CDR3 can be traced to other DNA sequences in this sample. This rearrangement joins TRBV19 to TRBJ2-2; possible D gene TRBD2, 5 bases. The V end was cut by 3 bases, the J end by 1 base, with 6 bases between. Germline V gene sequence: CDR1 LNHDA, CDR2 SQIVND (reference sequence). CDR3 length: 14 amino acids. CDR3 in DNA: TGTGCCAGTAGTATTGAGGGGAACACCGGGGAGCTGTTTTTT. Residues: CASSIEGNTGELFF.

This clone appeared a few times. V and J are TRBV4-1 and TRBJ1-2; D is perhaps TRBD1 (5 bases). CDR1 and CDR2 from the germline V gene are MGHRA and YSYEKL. CDR3 length: 13 residues. Trimming shortened V by 0 bases and J by 12 bases, and 14 bases separated the two germline ends. The CDR3 spells CASSQDLGGEDTF. The CDR3 DNA reads TGCGCCAGCAGCCAAGATCTAGGAGGGGAGGACACCTTC.

This chain connects TRBV15 to TRBJ1-2; TRBD1 is a possible D gene (6 bases). Trimming removed 0 bases at V and 4 bases at J, with 12 bases between. Germline CDR1 reads LNHNV; CDR2 reads YYDKDF (reference sequence). CDR3 length equals 15 residues. CDR3 region: CATSRDRQAPYGYTF. The DNA for the CDR3 is TGTGCCACCAGCAGAGATCGACAGGCCCCCTATGGCTACACCTTC.

V is TRBV20-1 and J is TRBJ2-7; a weak D match, TRBD1 (5 bases). The CDR3 is 11 amino acids. Germline-derived CDR1 and CDR2 are DFQATT and SNEGSKA (reference sequence). The germline V and J ends were trimmed by 3 bases and 6 bases, with 9 bases remaining between them. CDR3 nucleotide sequence: TGCAGTGCTAGGGGAAGGGGCGAGCAGTACTTC. Translating it yields CSARGRGEQYF.

V gene TRBV12-5 combines with J gene TRBJ1-1; possibly TRBD1 for D (5 bases). Germline-derived CDR1 and CDR2 are LGHNT and FRNRAP. Trimming left V 8 bases short and J 3 bases short, with 13 bases between. The CDR3 is 13 residues long. In DNA form, the CDR3 reads TGTGCTAGTTTGGTCCTAGGGGACACTGAAGCTTTCTTT. As protein: CASLVLGDTEAFF.

The J gene is TRBJ1-1, the V gene TRBV19; the D gene is possibly TRBD1 (6 bases). The V end was cut by 4 bases, the J end by 0 bases, with 12 bases between. The germline gives CDR1 LNHDA, CDR2 SQIVND (reference sequence). This CDR3 has 15 residues. This CDR3 is CASSKVGQMNTEAFF. The CDR3 DNA follows: TGTGCCAGTAGTAAGGTCGGACAGATGAACACTGAAGCTTTCTTT.